This T cell receptor (beta chain) originates from a study of shared clonotypes between healthy human individuals. Overall study context: Per donor, CD8 memory used one plate, CD8 naive used two, CD4 memory used three and CD4 naive used three.

Using immunoSEQ multiplex PCR, the repertoire was profiled, and TCRdb retains in-frame clones only, with some absent. The profile covers around 600,000 clones, with around 95% appearing a single time and around 0.11% taken by the ten largest. Study-level points and caveats: When compared with the clonotypes that were shared by all four sorted-subset donors, the non-shared clonotypes turned out to have lower generation probabilities. Four donors had 5% to 6.5% of their naive CD4 clonotypes in common. Naive subsets generally exceeded memory subsets in estimated richness.

CDR3 length equals 15 residues. V dropped 0 bases and J dropped 0 bases, with 6 bases sitting between them. Per the germline V gene, CDR1 is MNHEY and CDR2 is SMNVEV (reference sequence). In the case of this clone: Its target is not known. Other DNA sequences in this sample translate to the same CDR3.

CD45RO-negative cells were positively selected for CCR7, leaving out terminally differentiated effector memory CD45RA+ cells. Material: naive CD8+ T cells sorted from blood. This sequence joins TRBV27 and TRBJ1-5; D gene unclear. The clonotype comes from a woman aged 30 to 39 in good health. The DNA of the CDR3 is TGTGCCAGCAGTTTATCGAGAGGTAGCAATCAGCCCCAGCATTTT. Its protein product is CASSLSRGSNQPQHF.